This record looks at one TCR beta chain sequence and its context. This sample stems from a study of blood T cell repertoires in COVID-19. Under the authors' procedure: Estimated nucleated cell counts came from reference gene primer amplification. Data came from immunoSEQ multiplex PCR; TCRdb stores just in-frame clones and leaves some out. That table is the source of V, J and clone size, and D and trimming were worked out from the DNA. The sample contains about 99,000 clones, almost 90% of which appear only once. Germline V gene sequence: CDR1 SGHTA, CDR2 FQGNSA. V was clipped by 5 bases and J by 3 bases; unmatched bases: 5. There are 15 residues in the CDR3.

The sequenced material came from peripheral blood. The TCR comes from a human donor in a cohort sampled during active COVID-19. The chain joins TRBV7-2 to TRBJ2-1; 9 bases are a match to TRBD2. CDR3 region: CASSPLAGNYNEQFF. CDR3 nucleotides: TGTGCCAGCAGCCCCCTAGCGGGAAACTACAATGAGCAGTTCTTC.